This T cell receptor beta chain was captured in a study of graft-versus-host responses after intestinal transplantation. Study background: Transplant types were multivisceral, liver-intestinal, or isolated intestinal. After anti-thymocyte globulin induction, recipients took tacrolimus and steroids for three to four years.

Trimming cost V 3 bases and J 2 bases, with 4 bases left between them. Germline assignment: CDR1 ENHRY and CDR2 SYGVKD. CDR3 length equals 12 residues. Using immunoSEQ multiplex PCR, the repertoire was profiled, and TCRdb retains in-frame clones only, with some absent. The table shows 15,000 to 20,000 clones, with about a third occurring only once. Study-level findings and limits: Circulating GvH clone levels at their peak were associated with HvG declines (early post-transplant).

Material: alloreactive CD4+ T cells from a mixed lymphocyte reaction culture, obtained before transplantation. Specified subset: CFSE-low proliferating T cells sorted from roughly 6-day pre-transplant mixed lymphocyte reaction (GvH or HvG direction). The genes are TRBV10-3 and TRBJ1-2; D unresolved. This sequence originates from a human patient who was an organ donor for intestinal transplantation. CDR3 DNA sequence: TGTGCCATCAGTGACAGCAACTATGGCTACACCTTC. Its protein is CAISDSNYGYTF.